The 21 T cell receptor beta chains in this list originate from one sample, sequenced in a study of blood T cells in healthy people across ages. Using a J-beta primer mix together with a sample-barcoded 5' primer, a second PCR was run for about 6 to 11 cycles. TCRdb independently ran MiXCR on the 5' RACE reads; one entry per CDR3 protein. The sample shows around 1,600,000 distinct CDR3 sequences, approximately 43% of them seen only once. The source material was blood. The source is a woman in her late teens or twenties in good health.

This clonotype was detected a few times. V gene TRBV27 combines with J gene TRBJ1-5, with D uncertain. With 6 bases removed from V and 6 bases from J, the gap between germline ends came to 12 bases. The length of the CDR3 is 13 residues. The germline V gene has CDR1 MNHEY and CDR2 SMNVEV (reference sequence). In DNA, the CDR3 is TGTGCCAGCAGCGTTTCGTCGGGTCAGCCCCAGCATTTT. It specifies CASSVSSGQPQHF.

In DNA form, the CDR3 reads TGTGCCATCAGCGGGACGACCTACGAGCAGTACTTC. Protein: CAISGTTYEQYF. The chain employs TRBV10-3 and TRBJ2-7; D tentatively reads TRBD1 or TRBD2 (5 bases each). Germline CDR1 and CDR2: ENHRY and SYGVKD. CDR3 size: 12 residues. V was pared by 6 bases and J by 2 bases, with 8 bases between.

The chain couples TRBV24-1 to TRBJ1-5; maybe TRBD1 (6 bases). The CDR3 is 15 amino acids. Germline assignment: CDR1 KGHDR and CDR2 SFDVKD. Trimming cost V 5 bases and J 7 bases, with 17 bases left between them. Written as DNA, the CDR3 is TGTGCCACCAGTGCCAGAGACAGGAACGGGCAGCCCCAGCATTTT. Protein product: CATSARDRNGQPQHF.

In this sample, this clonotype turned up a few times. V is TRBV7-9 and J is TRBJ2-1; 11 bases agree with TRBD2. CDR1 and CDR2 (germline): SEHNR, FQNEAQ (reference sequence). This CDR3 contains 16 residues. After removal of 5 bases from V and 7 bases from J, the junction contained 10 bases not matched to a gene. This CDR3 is CASSPVAGGPKNEQFF. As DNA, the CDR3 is TGTGCCAGCAGCCCCGTAGCGGGAGGGCCAAAGAATGAGCAGTTCTTC.

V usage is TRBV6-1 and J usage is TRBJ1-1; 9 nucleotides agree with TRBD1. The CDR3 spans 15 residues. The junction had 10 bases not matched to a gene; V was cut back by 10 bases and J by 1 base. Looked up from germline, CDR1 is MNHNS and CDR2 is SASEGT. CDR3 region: CANTPGQGWNTEAFF. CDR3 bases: TGTGCCAACACTCCAGGACAGGGGTGGAACACTGAAGCTTTCTTT.

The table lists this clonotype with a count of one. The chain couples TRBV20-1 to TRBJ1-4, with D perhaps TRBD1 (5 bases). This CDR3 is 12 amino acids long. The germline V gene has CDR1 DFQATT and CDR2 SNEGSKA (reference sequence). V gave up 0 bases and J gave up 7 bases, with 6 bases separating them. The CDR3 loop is CSARDQGEKLFF. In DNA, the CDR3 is TGCAGTGCTAGAGATCAGGGTGAAAAACTGTTTTTT.

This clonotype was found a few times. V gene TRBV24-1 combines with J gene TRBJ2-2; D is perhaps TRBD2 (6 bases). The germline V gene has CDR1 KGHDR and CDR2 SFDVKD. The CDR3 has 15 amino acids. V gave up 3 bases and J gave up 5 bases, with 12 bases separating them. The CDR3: CATSDPGLNTGELFF. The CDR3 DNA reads TGTGCCACCAGTGATCCGGGACTTAATACCGGGGAGCTGTTTTTT.

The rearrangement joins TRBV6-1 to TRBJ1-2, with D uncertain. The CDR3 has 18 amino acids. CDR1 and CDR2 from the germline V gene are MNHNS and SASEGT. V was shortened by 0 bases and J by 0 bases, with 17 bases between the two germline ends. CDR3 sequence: CASSEASSQGLTNYGYTF. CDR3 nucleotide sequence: TGTGCCAGCAGTGAAGCATCCAGTCAAGGGCTGACTAACTATGGCTACACCTTC.

In nucleotides, the CDR3 is TGTGCCAGCAGTGAATATCCCCTCCGCACAGATACGCAGTATTTT. It encodes CASSEYPLRTDTQYF. The chain is built from TRBV2 and TRBJ2-3; D ambiguous. Trimming cost V 2 bases and J 1 base, with 10 bases left between them. Germline CDR1 is SNHLY and CDR2 is FYNNEI. The CDR3 is 15 residues long.

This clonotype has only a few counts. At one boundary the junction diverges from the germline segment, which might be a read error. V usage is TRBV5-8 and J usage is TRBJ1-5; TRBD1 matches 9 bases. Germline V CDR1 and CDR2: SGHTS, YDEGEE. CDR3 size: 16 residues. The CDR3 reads CASSLDRGGDNQPQHF. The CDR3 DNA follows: TGTGCCAGCAGTTTGGACAGGGGAGGAGATAATCAGCCCCAGCATTTT.

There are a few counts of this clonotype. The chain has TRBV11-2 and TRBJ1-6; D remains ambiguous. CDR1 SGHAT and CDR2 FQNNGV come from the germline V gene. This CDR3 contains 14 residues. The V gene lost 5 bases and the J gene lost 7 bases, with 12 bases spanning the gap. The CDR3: CASSIRWTNSPLHF. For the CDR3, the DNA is TGTGCCAGCAGCATAAGATGGACGAATTCACCCCTCCACTTT.

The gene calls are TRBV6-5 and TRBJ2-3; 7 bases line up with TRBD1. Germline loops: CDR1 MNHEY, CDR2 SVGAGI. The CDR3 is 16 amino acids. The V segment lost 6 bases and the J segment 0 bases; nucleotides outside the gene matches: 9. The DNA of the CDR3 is TGTGCCAGCAGCAAAACAGGGGTGGGGAGCACAGATACGCAGTATTTT. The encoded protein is CASSKTGVGSTDTQYF.

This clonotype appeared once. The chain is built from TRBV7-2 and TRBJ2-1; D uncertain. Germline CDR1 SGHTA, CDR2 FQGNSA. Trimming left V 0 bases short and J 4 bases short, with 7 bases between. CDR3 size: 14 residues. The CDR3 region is CASSLAIQYNEQFF. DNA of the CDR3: TGTGCCAGCAGCTTAGCGATACAATACAATGAGCAGTTCTTC.

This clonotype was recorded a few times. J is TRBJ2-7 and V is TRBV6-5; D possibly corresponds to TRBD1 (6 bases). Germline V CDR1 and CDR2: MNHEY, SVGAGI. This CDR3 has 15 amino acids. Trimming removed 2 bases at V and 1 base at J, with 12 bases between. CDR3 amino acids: CASSYGGGQSYEQYF. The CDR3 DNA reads TGTGCCAGCAGTTACGGGGGCGGCCAATCCTACGAGCAGTACTTC.

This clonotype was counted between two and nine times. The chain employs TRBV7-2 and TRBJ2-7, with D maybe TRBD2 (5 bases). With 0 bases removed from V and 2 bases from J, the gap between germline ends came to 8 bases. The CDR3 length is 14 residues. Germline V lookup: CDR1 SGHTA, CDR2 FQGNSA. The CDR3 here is CASSLALGTYEQYF. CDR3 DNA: TGTGCCAGCAGCTTAGCCCTCGGGACCTACGAGCAGTACTTC.

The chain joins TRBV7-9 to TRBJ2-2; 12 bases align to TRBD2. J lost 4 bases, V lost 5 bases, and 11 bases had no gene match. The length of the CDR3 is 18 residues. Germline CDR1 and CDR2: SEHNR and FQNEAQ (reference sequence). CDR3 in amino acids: CASSHRLGLAGTTGELFF. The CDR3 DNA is TGTGCCAGCAGCCACCGCCTTGGACTAGCGGGAACCACCGGGGAGCTGTTTTTT.

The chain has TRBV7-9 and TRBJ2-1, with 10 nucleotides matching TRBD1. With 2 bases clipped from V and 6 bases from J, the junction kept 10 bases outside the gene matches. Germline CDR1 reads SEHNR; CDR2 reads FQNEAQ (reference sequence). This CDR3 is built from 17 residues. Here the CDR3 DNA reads TGTGCCAGCAGCTTAATCCCCGGGACAGGGGATCCCAATGAGCAGTTCTTC. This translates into CASSLIPGTGDPNEQFF. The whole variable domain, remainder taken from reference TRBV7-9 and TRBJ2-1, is DTGVSQNPRHKITKRGQNVTFRCDPISEHNRLYWYRQTLGQGPEFLTYFQNEAQLEKSRLLSDRFSAERPKGSFSTLEIQRTEQGDSAMYLCASSLIPGTGDPNEQFFGPGTRLTVL.

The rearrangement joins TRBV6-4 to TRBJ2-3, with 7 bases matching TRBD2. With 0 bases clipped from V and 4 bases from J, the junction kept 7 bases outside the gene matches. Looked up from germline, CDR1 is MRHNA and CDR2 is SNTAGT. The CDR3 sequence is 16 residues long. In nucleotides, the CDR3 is TGTGCCAGCAGTGACTCTGCGGGGGAGGGCGCAGATACGCAGTATTTT. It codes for CASSDSAGEGADTQYF.

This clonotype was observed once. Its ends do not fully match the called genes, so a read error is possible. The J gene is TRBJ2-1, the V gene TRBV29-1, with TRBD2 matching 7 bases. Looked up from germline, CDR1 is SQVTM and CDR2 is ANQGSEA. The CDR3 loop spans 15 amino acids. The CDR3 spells CSVVPSGPFYNGQFF. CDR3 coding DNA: TGCAGCGTGGTTCCTAGCGGACCGTTCTACAATGGGCAGTTCTTC.

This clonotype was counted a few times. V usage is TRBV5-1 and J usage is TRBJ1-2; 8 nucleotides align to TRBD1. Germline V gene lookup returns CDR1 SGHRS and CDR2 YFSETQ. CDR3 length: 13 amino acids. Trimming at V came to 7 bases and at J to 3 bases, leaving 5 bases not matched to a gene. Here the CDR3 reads CASARGQDYGYTF. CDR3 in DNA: TGCGCCAGCGCCAGGGGGCAGGACTATGGCTACACCTTC.

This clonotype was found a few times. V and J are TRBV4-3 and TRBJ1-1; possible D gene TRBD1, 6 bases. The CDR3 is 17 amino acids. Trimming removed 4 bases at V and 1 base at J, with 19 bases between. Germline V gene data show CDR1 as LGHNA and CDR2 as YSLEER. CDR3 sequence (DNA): TGCGCCAGCAGCCCCAATTTTGTACAGGGCTCGAACACTGAAGCTTTCTTT. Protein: CASSPNFVQGSNTEAFF.